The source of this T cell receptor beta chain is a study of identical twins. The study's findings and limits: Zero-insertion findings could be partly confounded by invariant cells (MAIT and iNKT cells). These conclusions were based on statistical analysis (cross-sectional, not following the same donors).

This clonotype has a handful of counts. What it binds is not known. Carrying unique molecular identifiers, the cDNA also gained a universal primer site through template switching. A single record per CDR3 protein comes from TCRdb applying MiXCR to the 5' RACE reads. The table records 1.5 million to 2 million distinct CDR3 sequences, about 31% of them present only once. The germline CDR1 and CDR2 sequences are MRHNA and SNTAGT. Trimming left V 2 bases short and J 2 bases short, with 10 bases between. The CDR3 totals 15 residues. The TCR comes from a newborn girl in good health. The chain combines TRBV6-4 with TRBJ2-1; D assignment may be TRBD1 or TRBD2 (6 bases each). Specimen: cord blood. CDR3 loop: CASSDGRGPYNEQFF. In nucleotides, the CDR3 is TGTGCCAGCAGTGACGGTCGGGGGCCCTACAATGAGCAGTTCTTC.